The text below deals with one T cell receptor beta chain. This record comes from a study of blood T cell repertoires in COVID-19. In the original analysis: Researchers report that nucleated cell counts were estimated from reference gene primer amplification. Data came from immunoSEQ multiplex PCR; TCRdb stores just in-frame clones and leaves some out. V and J calls and clone size follow that table, whereas D and trimming were derived from the DNA. The sample records some 250,000 clones, approximately 83% being singletons. The sample consisted of peripheral blood. The clonotype originates from a woman in her twenties or thirties who had recovered from COVID-19.

The CDR3 sequence: CASSETGSNQPQHF. The CDR3 coding sequence is TGTGCCAGCAGTGAGACAGGGAGCAATCAGCCCCAGCATTTT. V usage is TRBV6-1 and J usage is TRBJ1-5; 7 nucleotides agree with TRBD1. V lost 3 bases and J lost 1; bases outside the gene matches: 0. The CDR3 is 14 residues long. Germline V gene sequence: CDR1 MNHNS, CDR2 SASEGT.